The clone carrying this T cell receptor (beta chain) came up once. Its antigen is not known. These data come from a study of cytomegalovirus exposure and HLA in healthy donors. Study-level results: A later analysis showed TCR association rates differing by HLA locus, peaking at DRB1 and lowest at HLA-C.

Primers for the PCR totalled 60 Vbeta and 13 Jbeta. Data came from immunoSEQ multiplex PCR; TCRdb stores just in-frame clones and leaves some out. Altogether some 82,000 clones are present, approximately 84% being singletons, with the ten largest covering 2% to 2.5%. The CDR3 extends over 14 amino acids. Germline V lookup: CDR1 SGHTA, CDR2 FQGTGA. The V gene lost 5 bases and the J gene lost 3 bases, with 13 bases spanning the gap. The rearrangement uses TRBV7-3 and TRBJ1-2, with D uncertain. This clonotype originated in a woman aged 50 to 60 in good health and CMV-seronegative. Input material: PBMCs. The CDR3 loop reads CASSRGPSDYGYTF. CDR3 nucleotide sequence: TGTGCCAGCAGCCGCGGCCCATCCGACTATGGCTACACCTTC.